This entry is about one T cell receptor beta chain. Its antigen remains unknown. At one end the junction does not follow the germline gene, possibly because of a read error. This entry belongs to a study of molecular identifiers for immune sequencing clone quantification. CDR3 length equals 15 residues. Germline V lookup: CDR1 ENHRY, CDR2 SYGVKD. Whole-study results and caveats: Even with some 960,000 naive cells present, spiked Jurkat TCR RNA from one cell was reportedly detectable.

Bulk TCR libraries were made with methods that had been previously described and with listed TCR primers. MiXCR was run by TCRdb on the PCR reads, yielding one entry per CDR3 protein. Altogether just under 650,000 distinct CDR3 sequences are present, just under 20% being singletons, with the ten largest covering roughly 0.83%. The sequence came from a human donor in good health. Some libraries in this study had Jurkat cell RNA spiked in. Sequencing input: naive CD8+ T cells from blood, with Jurkat cell RNA spiked in. Specified subset: FACS-sorted CD8+CD4-CCR7+CD45RA+ naive T cells. The chain combines TRBV10-3 with TRBJ2-7; 9 nucleotides align to TRBD1. The CDR3 sequence is CAVSDIGTGNYEQYF. The CDR3 coding sequence is TGTGCCGTCAGTGACATAGGGACAGGGAACTACGAGCAGTACTTC.